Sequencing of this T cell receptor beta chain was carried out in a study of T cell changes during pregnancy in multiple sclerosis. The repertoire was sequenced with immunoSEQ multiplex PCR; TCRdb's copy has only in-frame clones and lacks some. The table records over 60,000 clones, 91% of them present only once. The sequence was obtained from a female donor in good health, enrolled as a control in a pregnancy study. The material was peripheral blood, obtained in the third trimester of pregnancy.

Here the CDR3 DNA reads TGTGCCAGTAGTATATCCGCCAACATCGGGACTAGGACGCATGAGCAGTTCTTC. Its protein product is CASSISANIGTRTHEQFF. The chain uses TRBV19 and TRBJ2-1, with 8 positions matching TRBD2. This CDR3 contains 18 residues. J gave up 8 bases and V 2 bases, and 17 bases lay outside the gene matches. CDR1 and CDR2 from the germline V gene are LNHDA and SQIVND (reference sequence).